This T cell receptor (beta chain) stems from a study of T cells in Graves' hyperthyroidism and ophthalmopathy. The CDR3 spans 12 residues. Trimming left V 8 bases short and J 10 bases short, with 15 bases between. Germline CDR1 reads MDHEN; CDR2 reads SYDVKM. This clonotype was seen at least ten times. Its antigen remains unknown. RNA transcripts were the template for amplifying TCR beta CDR3 regions. Using the HTBI primer set, a first-round RT-PCR was run on the TCR CDR3. TCRdb fed the multiplex PCR reads into MiXCR, producing one record per CDR3 protein. The table lists 450,000 to 500,000 distinct CDR3 sequences, around a fifth of them singletons. Overall study findings and caveats: Ophthalmopathy was identified by the model a median about six months ahead of onset. Among clonotypes expanded in thyroid above 0.001, most were also found in blood.

The chain couples TRBV28 to TRBJ1-5; D gene unclear. Sequenced: blood. This TCR was recovered from a woman in her sixties or seventies with Graves' ophthalmopathy. The CDR3 loop reads CASDGTLGPQHF. CDR3 nucleotides: TGTGCCAGCGACGGTACTTTAGGTCCCCAGCATTTT.